The entry below describes one T cell receptor (beta chain). Its antigen is not identified. This specimen comes from a study of blood T cells in healthy people across ages. V dropped 4 bases and J dropped 3; count of bases not matched to a gene: 4. The V gene's germline CDR1 is SGHRS and CDR2 YFSETQ. The CDR3 has 14 residues. Drawn from each donor were ten milliliters of peripheral blood. Findings of the study overall: Naive and antigen-experienced cells could not be conclusively compared, given unsorted PBMCs.

Then a second PCR, running about 6 to 12 cycles, was carried out with a sample-barcoded 5' primer and a J-beta primer mix. TCRdb processed the 5' RACE reads anew with MiXCR; each CDR3 protein has one entry. The sample records around 1,500,000 distinct CDR3 sequences, roughly 27% being singletons. The sample comprised blood. The rearrangement links TRBV5-1 to TRBJ1-5, with 7 bases identical to TRBD1. This receptor was identified in a young woman in good health. CDR3 DNA sequence: TGCGCCAGCAGCGAGGGACAGAACAATCAGCCCCAGCATTTT. Translating gives CASSEGQNNQPQHF.